The 27 T cell receptor beta chains below all came from one sample that was sequenced in a study of response to subunit inactivated influenza vaccine. A single record per CDR3 protein comes from TCRdb applying MiXCR to the RT-PCR reads. The sample records around 650,000 distinct CDR3 sequences, approximately 14% being singletons. The specimen comprised PBMCs from blood, sampled approximately 13 days after vaccination. Receptors originate from a man between 50 and 59 years old who received an inactivated influenza vaccine.

The chain employs TRBV10-3 and TRBJ1-2; possible D gene TRBD1, 5 bases. Germline values: CDR1 ENHRY, CDR2 SYGVKD. The CDR3 consists of 15 residues. V lost 4 bases, J lost 1 base, and 13 bases lay in between. The CDR3 region has the DNA TGTGCCATCAGTGGGGGTGACAGACTTAACTATGGCTACACCTTC. Protein: CAISGGDRLNYGYTF.

This clonotype was seen at least ten times. The rearrangement uses TRBV2 and TRBJ2-7; tentatively, D is TRBD1 or TRBD2 (5 bases each). The germline V gene encodes CDR1 SNHLY and CDR2 FYNNEI. This CDR3 is built from 13 residues. V was trimmed by 8 bases and J by 0 bases, leaving 11 bases between them. This CDR3 is CASGTDTSYEQYF. CDR3 DNA sequence: TGTGCCAGCGGGACGGACACCTCCTACGAGCAGTACTTC.

About this clonotype itself: This may stem from a read error, because a much larger clone lies one nucleotide away. The chain is built from TRBV20-1 and TRBJ2-1; a possible D gene is TRBD1 (5 bases). Germline values: CDR1 DFQATT, CDR2 SNEGSKA (reference sequence). This CDR3 spans 11 amino acids. The DNA for the CDR3 is TGCAGTGCTAGAGAGGACACCGAGCAGTGCTTC. Amino acid sequence: CSAREDTEQCF.

The V and J genes are TRBV12-3 or TRBV12-4 and TRBJ1-3; D unclear. The CDR3 is made up of 16 amino acids. Deletions cut 7 bases from V and 4 bases from J, with 20 bases between. The CDR3 is CASTLNGPPRGNTIYF. In nucleotides, the CDR3 is TGTGCCAGCACCCTGAACGGCCCTCCCCGGGGAAACACCATATATTTT.

This clonotype appeared a few times. The rearrangement uses TRBV5-1 and TRBJ2-1; 9 bases map to TRBD2. The length of the CDR3 is 17 residues. Germline V gene sequence: CDR1 SGHRS, CDR2 YFSETQ. V lost 2 bases, J lost 0 bases, and 6 bases stayed unmatched. The CDR3 is CASSFLAGPSSYNEQFF. CDR3 bases: TGCGCCAGCAGCTTCCTAGCGGGACCGAGCTCCTACAATGAGCAGTTCTTC.

This clonotype showed up just a few times. The genes are TRBV28 and TRBJ2-7, with 8 nucleotides matching TRBD1. Per germline, CDR1 MDHEN and CDR2 SYDVKM. This CDR3 region has 15 residues. The J segment lost 1 base and the V segment lost 4 bases, leaving 6 bases of the junction unmatched. The chain's CDR3 is CASSSVGQGSYEQYF. The CDR3 DNA follows: TGTGCCAGCAGTTCAGTAGGACAGGGTTCCTACGAGCAGTACTTC.

The rearrangement links TRBV7-2 to TRBJ1-2, with D possibly TRBD1 on 5 matching bases. Trimming left V 8 bases short and J 0 bases short, with 7 bases between. Germline V lookup: CDR1 SGHTA, CDR2 FQGNSA. The CDR3 spans 12 residues. The CDR3 reads CASATANYGYTF. CDR3 sequence (DNA): TGTGCCAGCGCGACAGCTAACTATGGCTACACCTTC. Full variable domain (outside the CDR3, taken from reference TRBV7-2 and TRBJ1-2): GAGVSQSPSNKVTEKGKDVELRCDPISGHTALYWYRQSLGQGLEFLIYFQGNSAPDKSGLPSDRFSAERTGGSVSTLTIQRTQQEDSAVYLCASATANYGYTFGSGTRLTVV.

This rearrangement joins TRBV6-4 to TRBJ2-1, with TRBD2 identical over 13 bases. V gave up 2 bases and J gave up 0 bases; unmatched junction bases: 7. The CDR3 totals 19 residues. Germline V gene data show CDR1 as MRHNA and CDR2 as SNTAGT. The CDR3 spells CASSDLGLAGIASYNEQFF. Here the CDR3 DNA reads TGTGCCAGCAGTGACCTGGGACTAGCGGGGATCGCCTCCTACAATGAGCAGTTCTTC.

This clonotype was counted a few times. The chain uses TRBV6-5 and TRBJ1-2; no reliable D call. V lost 0 bases, J lost 4 bases, and 9 bases lay in between. The germline CDR1 and CDR2 sequences are MNHEY and SVGAGI. This CDR3 spans 14 amino acids. The DNA for the CDR3 is TGTGCCAGCAGTTACTCACCGGAGCCCTATGGCTACACCTTC. Residues: CASSYSPEPYGYTF.

This clonotype was seen a handful of times. The CDR3 coding sequence is TGTGCCACCAGCAGATCGGGGGGTGCGGGCGGTGGCACTGAAGCTTTCTTT. It encodes CATSRSGGAGGGTEAFF. The chain has TRBV15 and TRBJ1-1; TRBD1 is a possible D gene (5 bases). V was clipped by 2 bases and J by 4 bases, with 20 bases between them. Per the germline V gene, CDR1 is LNHNV and CDR2 is YYDKDF (reference sequence). The CDR3 runs 17 residues. The entire variable domain, with the rest obtained from reference TRBV15 and TRBJ1-1, is as follows: DAMVIQNPRYQVTQFGKPVTLSCSQTLNHNVMYWYQQKSSQAPKLLFHYYDKDFNNEADTPDNFQSRRPNTSFCFLDIRSPGLGDTAMYLCATSRSGGAGGGTEAFFGQGTRLTVV.

V and J are TRBV7-9 and TRBJ2-2, with 7 bases that match TRBD1. The CDR3 totals 16 residues. CDR1 and CDR2 (germline): SEHNR, FQNEAQ (reference sequence). The ends lost 6 bases at V and 0 bases at J; junction bases unmatched: 7. The CDR3 DNA reads TGTGCCAGCAGGTGGGCCGGGACAGCGAACACCGGGGAGCTGTTTTTT. Translating it yields CASRWAGTANTGELFF.

The chain carries TRBV18 and TRBJ2-3; the D is unclear. The germline V and J ends were trimmed by 5 bases and 6 bases, with 9 bases remaining between them. This CDR3 spans 12 amino acids. The V gene's germline CDR1 is KGHSH and CDR2 LQKENI. The CDR3 sequence is CASSTQVDTQYF. DNA of the CDR3: TGTGCCAGCTCAACCCAAGTGGATACGCAGTATTTT.

The sample holds a few counts of this clonotype. This rearrangement joins TRBV29-1 to TRBJ2-2; D unresolved. The V end was cut by 8 bases, the J end by 1 base, with 8 bases between. Germline V gives CDR1 SQVTM, CDR2 ANQGSEA. The CDR3 has 12 residues. The CDR3 nucleotides read TGCAGCTTTGTAGGGAACACCGGGGAGCTGTTTTTT. It specifies CSFVGNTGELFF.

Only a few counts were recorded for this clonotype. The V call is TRBV10-3, the J call TRBJ2-2; 7 bases align to TRBD1. CDR1 ENHRY and CDR2 SYGVKD come from the germline V gene. J lost 2 bases, V lost 5 bases, and 5 bases had no gene match. The CDR3 loop spans 15 amino acids. The CDR3 region has the DNA TGTGCCATCAGTCCGGGACAGTCCAACACCGGGGAGCTGTTTTTT. It yields the protein CAISPGQSNTGELFF.

This chain uses TRBV19 with TRBJ1-6; 9 nucleotides agree with TRBD1. Germline trimming cut 9 bases from V and 12 bases from J; bases unmatched to any gene: 15. The CDR3 has 15 amino acids. Germline assignment: CDR1 LNHDA and CDR2 SQIVND (reference sequence). CDR3 sequence: CASHPYRGQGGPLHF. The CDR3 nucleotides read TGTGCCAGCCACCCTTACAGGGGGCAAGGAGGACCCCTCCACTTT.

The gene calls are TRBV7-9 and TRBJ2-3, with a tentative D call TRBD2 (7 bases). The CDR3 consists of 15 residues. The germline gives CDR1 SEHNR, CDR2 FQNEAQ (reference sequence). Trimming took off 2 bases at V and 5 bases at J, with 14 bases between the two ends. CDR3 region: CASSLRRGGLDTQYF. The CDR3 DNA reads TGTGCCAGCAGCTTAAGGAGGGGGGGCCTAGATACGCAGTATTTT. The entire variable domain, with the rest obtained from reference TRBV7-9 and TRBJ2-3, is as follows: DTGVSQNPRHKITKRGQNVTFRCDPISEHNRLYWYRQTLGQGPEFLTYFQNEAQLEKSRLLSDRFSAERPKGSFSTLEIQRTEQGDSAMYLCASSLRRGGLDTQYFGPGTRLTVL.

The chain uses TRBV5-1 and TRBJ1-5; D unresolved. Germline V gene data show CDR1 as SGHRS and CDR2 as YFSETQ. This CDR3 is 15 amino acids long. The V and J ends lost 0 bases and 2 bases respectively, with 9 bases between them. CDR3 bases: TGCGCCAGCAGCTTGGCCGGGAATGGCAATCAGCCCCAGCATTTT. This codes for CASSLAGNGNQPQHF.

The rearrangement links TRBV7-2 to TRBJ2-3, with D uncertain. With 2 bases removed from V and 0 bases from J, the gap between germline ends came to 9 bases. Germline V gene sequence: CDR1 SGHTA, CDR2 FQGNSA. The CDR3 is 15 amino acids. The CDR3 loop is CASSLSSFSTDTQYF. Here the CDR3 DNA reads TGTGCCAGCAGCTTATCCAGTTTTAGCACAGATACGCAGTATTTT.

The chain joins TRBV6-2 or TRBV6-3 to TRBJ2-1, with TRBD1 matching 8 bases. The CDR3 is 16 amino acids. Germline V gene lookup returns CDR1 MNHEY and CDR2 SVGEGT. Trimming took 6 bases from V and 0 from J; bases not matched to a gene: 7. The CDR3 nucleotides read TGTGCCAGCAGCCGACAGGGGCTGAGCTCCTACAATGAGCAGTTCTTC. Translated, it gives CASSRQGLSSYNEQFF.

The table lists this clonotype with many counts. The J gene is TRBJ2-5, the V gene TRBV7-2; D is unresolved. The CDR3 sequence is 12 residues long. The V and J ends lost 1 base and 7 bases respectively, with 7 bases between them. Germline V gives CDR1 SGHTA, CDR2 FQGNSA. The CDR3 bases are TGTGCCAGCAGCTTAGAAGAGAGGACCCAGTACTTC. Its translation: CASSLEERTQYF.

This clonotype showed up many times. V gene TRBV7-2 combines with J gene TRBJ2-2, with D perhaps TRBD1 or TRBD2 (5 bases each). CDR3 length equals 14 residues. Germline loops: CDR1 SGHTA, CDR2 FQGNSA. V was trimmed by 2 bases and J by 3 bases, leaving 7 bases between them. Written as DNA, the CDR3 is TGTGCCAGCAGCTTAAGGGGAGACACCGGGGAGCTGTTTTTT. Protein: CASSLRGDTGELFF.

This clonotype was detected a few times. This chain links TRBV5-6 with TRBJ2-7; no clear D. Trimming left V 3 bases short and J 7 bases short, with 20 bases between. The V gene's germline CDR1 is SGHDT and CDR2 YYEEEE. This CDR3 is 15 amino acids long. The CDR3 is CASSWMTGHTEEQYF. CDR3 DNA: TGTGCCAGCAGCTGGATGACGGGCCACACGGAGGAGCAGTACTTC.

This clonotype was seen more than once but under ten times. V and J are TRBV7-9 and TRBJ1-2; a weak D match, TRBD1 (5 bases). Trimming removed 4 bases at V and 2 bases at J, with 17 bases between. Looked up from germline, CDR1 is SEHNR and CDR2 is FQNEAQ (reference sequence). The CDR3 has 16 amino acids. CDR3 nucleotide sequence: TGTGCCAGCAGCTCGTCCCAGGGCCGCCTAAACTATGGCTACACCTTC. Translating gives CASSSSQGRLNYGYTF.

The chain joins TRBV4-2 to TRBJ2-1; TRBD1 matches 8 bases. The length of the CDR3 is 16 residues. Germline values: CDR1 LGHNA, CDR2 YNFKEQ. V was pared by 0 bases and J by 4 bases, with 5 bases of the junction left unmatched. The CDR3 sequence: CASSQEGDRFYNEQFF. CDR3 DNA sequence: TGTGCCAGCAGCCAAGAAGGGGACAGGTTTTACAATGAGCAGTTCTTC.

In this sample, this clonotype turned up a few times. The chain couples TRBV4-1 to TRBJ2-2; tentative D call: TRBD1 (5 bases). The CDR3 runs to 14 residues. Per the germline V gene, CDR1 is MGHRA and CDR2 is YSYEKL. With 5 bases removed from V and 1 base from J, the gap between germline ends came to 8 bases. CDR3 loop: CASSEQENTGELFF. CDR3 nucleotides: TGCGCCAGCAGCGAACAGGAGAACACCGGGGAGCTGTTTTTT.

This chain connects TRBV19 to TRBJ1-5, with no clear D. CDR3 size: 15 residues. In germline, CDR1 is LNHDA, CDR2 SQIVND (reference sequence). Trimming took 7 bases from V and 6 from J, leaving 19 bases between them. CDR3 coding DNA: TGTGCCAGTAAGCCGGACCCAGGACCCGGTCAGCCCCAGCATTTT. This sequence encodes CASKPDPGPGQPQHF.

A few counts support this clonotype. The rearrangement joins TRBV7-3 to TRBJ2-3, with a possible D match to TRBD2 (6 bases). The CDR3 extends over 15 amino acids. V lost 1 base and J 4 bases, leaving 12 bases between the germline ends. Germline V gives CDR1 SGHTA, CDR2 FQGTGA. The CDR3 loop reads CASSLSPGVADTQYF. The CDR3 nucleotides are TGTGCCAGCAGCTTAAGTCCGGGGGTGGCAGATACGCAGTATTTT.